The clone carrying this T cell receptor (beta chain) appeared many times. Its antigen remains unidentified. The sample belongs to a study of CD8 T cells in ankylosing spondylitis. Via MiXCR, TCRdb re-called the 5' RACE reads, giving one row per CDR3 protein. The sample has approximately 520,000 distinct CDR3 sequences, approximately 5% seen once. Study-wide points: Researchers reportedly found disease-linked clones significantly enriched in matched ankylosing spondylitis synovial fluid. Disease-linked clones bore a CD8+ phenotype, appearing relatively rarely in peripheral blood. What appeared characteristic of ankylosing spondylitis blood was a TCR beta motif of fewer than ten highly homologous variants. Earlier authors reported some of these motif variants in reactive arthritis synovial fluid and blood.

Germline CDR1 is LGHNA and CDR2 is YNFKEQ. V was clipped by 4 bases and J by 13 bases, with 26 bases between them. The CDR3 is 16 amino acids. The chain joins TRBV4-2 to TRBJ2-1; D remains ambiguous. Source material: blood, either unsorted or a sorted T cell fraction (not recorded which). The sequence was collected from a male donor with ankylosing spondylitis. For the CDR3, the DNA is TGTGCCAGCAGCCGGACCCCCGGAGCAATGGACGACCGACAGTTCTTC. It is translated as CASSRTPGAMDDRQFF.